Shown below are 20 T cell receptor beta chains from a single sample sequenced in a study of blood T cells in healthy people across ages. A J-beta primer mix and a sample-barcoded 5' primer were used in a second PCR of about 6 to 12 cycles. TCRdb processed the 5' RACE reads anew with MiXCR; each CDR3 protein has one entry. Found here are about 830,000 distinct CDR3 sequences, under 80% of them singletons; the top ten hold roughly 26%. The sample was blood. The receptors come from a young man in good health.

This clonotype has only a few counts. The V call is TRBV15, the J call TRBJ2-4; D is unresolved. This CDR3 spans 15 amino acids. The ends were cut back, 2 bases at V and 8 bases at J, with 16 bases in the middle. Germline CDR1 LNHNV, CDR2 YYDKDF (reference sequence). Written as DNA, the CDR3 is TGTGCCACCAGCAGAAATATAAAGAGAGACCACATTCAGTACTTC. Encoded protein: CATSRNIKRDHIQYF. The variable domain in full, with the rest retrieved from reference TRBV15 and TRBJ2-4, is DAMVIQNPRYQVTQFGKPVTLSCSQTLNHNVMYWYQQKSSQAPKLLFHYYDKDFNNEADTPDNFQSRRPNTSFCFLDIRSPGLGDTAMYLCATSRNIKRDHIQYFGAGTRLSVL.

The chain is built from TRBV9 and TRBJ2-1; perhaps TRBD1 as D (5 bases). The ends were cut back, 2 bases at V and 4 bases at J, with 16 bases in the middle. The CDR3 sequence is 16 residues long. Germline-derived CDR1 and CDR2 are SGDLS and YYNGEE. The CDR3 protein is CASSVSAGRGYNEQFF. The CDR3 DNA is TGTGCCAGCAGCGTTTCCGCAGGAAGGGGATACAATGAGCAGTTCTTC. Variable domain in full (rest from reference TRBV9 and TRBJ2-1): DSGVTQTPKHLITATGQRVTLRCSPRSGDLSVYWYQQSLDQGLQFLIQYYNGEERAKGNILERFSAQQFPDLHSELNLSSLELGDSALYFCASSVSAGRGYNEQFFGPGTRLTVL.

The rearrangement uses TRBV25-1 and TRBJ2-3, with TRBD2 identical over 8 bases. CDR1 MGHDK and CDR2 SYGVNS come from the germline V gene. The CDR3 runs to 16 residues. V lost 8 bases, J lost 2 bases, and 12 bases stayed unmatched. The CDR3 sequence is CASGGGSGDSTDTQYF. In DNA form, the CDR3 reads TGTGCCAGCGGGGGGGGTAGCGGGGACTCCACAGATACGCAGTATTTT.

J is TRBJ2-6 and V is TRBV7-9; D not certain. This CDR3 has 16 residues. With 2 bases removed from V and 0 bases from J, the gap between germline ends came to 8 bases. The germline V gene has CDR1 SEHNR and CDR2 FQNEAQ (reference sequence). CDR3 protein: CASSLLVDSGANVLTF. CDR3 nucleotides: TGTGCCAGCAGCTTATTGGTAGACTCTGGGGCCAACGTCCTGACTTTC.

This clonotype was seen a handful of times. The chain carries TRBV6-5 and TRBJ2-5, with no clear D. The CDR3 is 10 amino acids. The ends were cut back, 10 bases at V and 5 bases at J, with 8 bases in the middle. Germline V gene data show CDR1 as MNHEY and CDR2 as SVGAGI. In DNA form, the CDR3 reads TGTGCCACCCGATCGGAGACCCAGTACTTC. This codes for CATRSETQYF.

This chain joins TRBV7-2 and TRBJ2-5; TRBD1 matches 7 bases. The V gene end was trimmed by 6 bases and the J gene end by 5 bases; junction bases not matched to a gene: 6. This CDR3 is built from 13 residues. Germline V gene data show CDR1 as SGHTA and CDR2 as FQGNSA. CDR3 nucleotides: TGTGCCAGCAGTGTCCCCAGGGGGGAGACCCAGTACTTC. It specifies CASSVPRGETQYF. The variable domain in full, completed from reference TRBV7-2 and TRBJ2-5, reads GAGVSQSPSNKVTEKGKDVELRCDPISGHTALYWYRQSLGQGLEFLIYFQGNSAPDKSGLPSDRFSAERTGGSVSTLTIQRTQQEDSAVYLCASSVPRGETQYFGPGTRLLVL.

A note on this clonotype: Being one base from a much bigger clone, this may be a read error. The V call is TRBV5-1, the J call TRBJ2-1; 10 bases line up with TRBD2. This CDR3 contains 15 residues. Germline V gene sequence: CDR1 SGHRS, CDR2 YFSETQ. The CDR3 spells CASSPIAGGLGERFF. The CDR3 DNA is TGCGCCAGCAGCCCAATAGCGGGGGGACTTGGTGAGCGGTTCTTC.

This chain links TRBV6-2 or TRBV6-3 with TRBJ2-5; 8 bases fit TRBD1. Germline V gene sequence: CDR1 MNHEY, CDR2 SVGEGT. The CDR3 is 14 amino acids. After removal of 6 bases from V and 0 bases from J, the junction contained 3 bases not matched to a gene. CDR3 in amino acids: CASRRQGYQETQYF. CDR3 nucleotides: TGTGCCAGCAGACGACAGGGGTACCAAGAGACCCAGTACTTC.

The chain carries TRBV4-3 and TRBJ2-7, with 8 bases lining up with TRBD1. Germline loops: CDR1 LGHNA, CDR2 YSLEER. Unmatched junction bases numbered 6, after V lost 5 bases and J lost 6 bases. The CDR3 spans 13 residues. The CDR3 DNA reads TGCGCCAGCAGCGGACAGGGATCCGGCGAGCAGTACTTC. Translation gives CASSGQGSGEQYF.

This clonotype showed up just a few times. This rearrangement joins TRBV12-3 or TRBV12-4 to TRBJ2-7, with no clear D. V was trimmed by 4 bases and J by 0 bases, leaving 13 bases between them. The CDR3 contains 15 residues. In nucleotides, the CDR3 is TGTGCCAGCAGTTCCCTGGGTGGATTCTCCTACGAGCAGTACTTC. It is translated as CASSSLGGFSYEQYF.

The V and J genes are TRBV7-2 and TRBJ2-1, with D hard to call. Trimming cost V 0 bases and J 3 bases, with 9 bases left between them. Germline V gene lookup returns CDR1 SGHTA and CDR2 FQGNSA. This CDR3 region has 15 residues. For the CDR3, the DNA is TGTGCCAGCAGCTTAGCAGGGAATGACTACAATGAGCAGTTCTTC. Its translation is CASSLAGNDYNEQFF.

This chain joins TRBV9 and TRBJ2-1; D is tentatively TRBD1 or TRBD2 (5 bases each). The CDR3 contains 17 residues. Germline V lookup: CDR1 SGDLS, CDR2 YYNGEE. V shed 3 bases and J shed 4 bases, with 20 bases lying between them. Here the CDR3 reads CASSDAAGTAYYNEQFF. CDR3 coding DNA: TGTGCCAGCAGCGATGCCGCCGGGACGGCATATTACAATGAGCAGTTCTTC.

The chain carries TRBV2 and TRBJ2-1; D unclear. V lost 4 bases to trimming and J lost 8 bases, with 21 bases between them. The CDR3 spans 16 residues. Looked up from germline, CDR1 is SNHLY and CDR2 is FYNNEI. The CDR3 is CASSARADGPRHEQFF. The CDR3 nucleotides read TGTGCCAGCAGTGCCCGGGCGGATGGGCCGAGGCATGAGCAGTTCTTC.

On this clonotype itself: This may come from a read error, since a much larger clone is one base off. This chain connects TRBV7-9 to TRBJ1-6; TRBD1 agrees at 8 bases. In germline, CDR1 is SEHNR, CDR2 FQNEAQ (reference sequence). There are 17 residues in the CDR3. In DNA form, the CDR3 reads TGTGCCAGCAGTTTCGCTGACTGGACAGGGAGTCGTTCACCCCCCCACTTT. It yields the protein CASSFADWTGSRSPPHF.

This clonotype is a singleton in its sample. CDR3 protein: CASSSSRDRQSRKPPLHF. The DNA for the CDR3 is TGTGCCAGCAGCTCCTCCCGGGACAGACAATCCAGAAAGCCACCCCTCCACTTT. The gene calls are TRBV7-9 and TRBJ1-6; 7 bases match TRBD1. V trimming: 4 bases; J trimming: 11 bases; junction bases outside the gene matches: 20. The germline V gene has CDR1 SEHNR and CDR2 FQNEAQ (reference sequence). The CDR3 extends over 18 amino acids.

The CDR3 region is CSVSAGGENIQYF. The CDR3 nucleotides are TGCAGCGTGTCGGCGGGGGGCGAAAACATTCAGTACTTC. V gene TRBV29-1 combines with J gene TRBJ2-5; 8 nucleotides match TRBD2. The J call may be in error: the DNA end matches TRBJ2-4 better. The CDR3 is 13 amino acids. Germline V gene sequence: CDR1 SQVTM, CDR2 ANQGSEA.

The V call is TRBV28, the J call TRBJ2-4; a weak D match, TRBD2 (7 bases). The germline V and J ends were trimmed by 10 bases and 9 bases, with 19 bases remaining between them. CDR1 MDHEN and CDR2 SYDVKM come from the germline V gene. There are 13 residues in the CDR3. This CDR3 reads CATIRGAESIQYF. In nucleotides, the CDR3 is TGTGCCACCATACGGGGGGCTGAAAGCATTCAGTACTTC. Full variable domain (rest looked up from reference TRBV28 and TRBJ2-4): DVKVTQSSRYLVKRTGEKVFLECVQDMDHENMFWYRQDPGLGLRLIYFSYDVKMKEKGDIPEGYSVSREKKERFSLILESASTNQTSMYLCATIRGAESIQYFGAGTRLSVL.

The V and J genes are TRBV20-1 and TRBJ1-5; 7 bases fit TRBD1. The CDR3 has 14 residues. Losses at the gene ends were 3 bases for V and 2 bases for J; bases not matched to a gene: 4. Germline V gives CDR1 DFQATT, CDR2 SNEGSKA (reference sequence). CDR3 in amino acids: CSARPGQGNQPQHF. CDR3 nucleotides: TGCAGTGCTAGGCCCGGACAGGGCAATCAGCCCCAGCATTTT.

The V call is TRBV25-1, the J call TRBJ1-2; TRBD1 might be the D (6 bases). The germline gives CDR1 MGHDK, CDR2 SYGVNS. CDR3 length: 14 amino acids. V lost 5 bases, J lost 3 bases, and 13 bases lay in between. This CDR3 is CASSLKGVDYGYTF. DNA of the CDR3: TGTGCCAGCAGTCTCAAGGGGGTGGACTATGGCTACACCTTC.

The chain employs TRBV24-1 and TRBJ1-2, with unresolved D. The V gene's germline CDR1 is KGHDR and CDR2 SFDVKD. The CDR3 consists of 11 residues. Trimming removed 3 bases at V and 8 bases at J, with 6 bases between. CDR3 loop: CATSDGWGYTF. The DNA for the CDR3 is TGTGCCACCAGTGATGGATGGGGCTACACCTTC.